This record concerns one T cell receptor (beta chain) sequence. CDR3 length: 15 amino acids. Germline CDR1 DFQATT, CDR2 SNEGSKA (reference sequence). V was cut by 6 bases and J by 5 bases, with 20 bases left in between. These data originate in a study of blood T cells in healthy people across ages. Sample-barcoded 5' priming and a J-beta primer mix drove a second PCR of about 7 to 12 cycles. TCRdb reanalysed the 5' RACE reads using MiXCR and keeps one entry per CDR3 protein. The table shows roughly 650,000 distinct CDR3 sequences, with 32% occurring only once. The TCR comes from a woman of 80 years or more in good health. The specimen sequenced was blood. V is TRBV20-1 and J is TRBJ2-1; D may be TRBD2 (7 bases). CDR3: CSAPNWRGGNNEQFF. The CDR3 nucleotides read TGCAGTGCCCCAAACTGGAGGGGGGGGAACAATGAGCAGTTCTTC.